This paragraph covers one T cell receptor beta chain sequence. Its antigen is undetermined. Relative to the germline gene, one junction end is altered; a read error may explain this. This sample is drawn from a study of cytomegalovirus exposure and HLA in healthy donors. Study results and limitations: The productive fraction for most TCR beta V segments was about 87% or about 30% in an earlier analysis. For TCR beta chains, V- and J-gene trimming was later linked to a missense DCLRE1C variant. Sequences of the TCR beta chain were said to predict the HLA-A and HLA-B alleles of most subjects accurately.

The primer mix had 60 Vbeta and 13 Jbeta primers. TCRdb's copy holds only in-frame clones and misses some; the assay was immunoSEQ multiplex PCR. The profile shows about 130,000 clones, roughly 79% of them singletons. Healthy bone marrow donors made up the donor group. The sequence was obtained from a woman aged 45-65 years in good health and CMV-seronegative. Source material: PBMCs.

The CDR3 DNA sequence: TGTGCTAGCAGCTTGCACCCTGAGACTGAAGCTTTCTTT. Protein: CASSLHPETEAFF. This sequence joins TRBV7-7 and TRBJ1-1; D is unresolved. There are 13 residues in the CDR3. Per the germline V gene, CDR1 is SSHAT and CDR2 is FNYEAQ (reference sequence).